Shown below are 27 T cell receptor beta chains from a single sample sequenced in a study of blood T cell repertoires in COVID-19. The assay was immunoSEQ multiplex PCR, and TCRdb's table has in-frame clones only and misses some. The sample yields 250,000 or so clones, 70% to 90% seen once. The sequencing input was peripheral blood. These receptors were taken from a woman aged 65 to 85 with active or convalescent COVID-19.

This chain connects TRBV4-3 to TRBJ1-6; a weak D match, TRBD1 (5 bases). V shed 0 bases and J shed 7 bases, with 13 bases lying between them. The CDR3 loop spans 16 amino acids. The germline CDR1 and CDR2 sequences are LGHNA and YSLEER. The CDR3: CASSQDRGMTNSPLHF. In nucleotides, the CDR3 is TGCGCCAGCAGCCAAGATAGGGGAATGACGAATTCACCCCTCCACTTT.

This clone occurred once. V usage is TRBV11-2 and J usage is TRBJ2-2, with TRBD1 identical over 7 bases. This CDR3 spans 16 amino acids. Germline CDR1 is SGHAT and CDR2 is FQNNGV. With V trimmed by 5 bases and J by 3 bases, 9 bases remained unmatched. CDR3: CASSTLQGTYTGELFF. In DNA form, the CDR3 reads TGTGCCAGCAGCACGCTACAGGGGACCTACACCGGGGAGCTGTTTTTT. The entire variable domain, with the rest obtained from reference TRBV11-2 and TRBJ2-2, is as follows: EAGVAQSPRYKIIEKRQSVAFWCNPISGHATLYWYQQILGQGPKLLIQFQNNGVVDDSQLPKDRFSAERLKGVDSTLKIQPAKLEDSAVYLCASSTLQGTYTGELFFGEGSRLTVL.

The gene calls are TRBV20-1 and TRBJ2-4, with D tentatively TRBD2 (6 bases). Per germline, CDR1 DFQATT and CDR2 SNEGSKA (reference sequence). The CDR3 has 11 residues. Trimming took off 5 bases at V and 13 bases at J, with 15 bases between the two ends. The CDR3 sequence is CSAEEPGSQYF. The CDR3 coding sequence is TGCAGTGCTGAAGAGCCCGGGAGCCAGTACTTC.

This rearrangement joins TRBV9 to TRBJ2-7; perhaps TRBD2 as D (6 bases). Germline CDR1 and CDR2: SGDLS and YYNGEE. This CDR3 region has 15 residues. V lost 0 bases and J 6 bases, leaving 16 bases between the germline ends. The CDR3 DNA follows: TGTGCCAGCAGCGTAGGTTCGGGAGTCCAACCCGAGCAGTACTTC. Translating it yields CASSVGSGVQPEQYF.

This chain connects TRBV19 to TRBJ1-2, with D unclear. The V end was cut by 1 base, the J end by 2 bases, with 11 bases between. The germline V gene encodes CDR1 LNHDA and CDR2 SQIVND (reference sequence). This CDR3 spans 15 amino acids. The chain's CDR3 is CASSIVGDGNYGYTF. Written as DNA, the CDR3 is TGTGCCAGTAGTATAGTAGGAGACGGGAACTATGGCTACACCTTC.

This clone was observed a single time. In DNA, the CDR3 is TGTGCCAGCAGCCAGAACACAGATACGCAGTATTTT. It encodes CASSQNTDTQYF. V is TRBV11-2 and J is TRBJ2-3, with D unclear. This CDR3 region has 12 residues. Trimming took 5 bases from V and 2 from J, leaving 5 bases between them. Germline CDR1 reads SGHAT; CDR2 reads FQNNGV.

This chain joins TRBV27 and TRBJ1-1; D might be TRBD1 (6 bases). Trimming took off 2 bases at V and 6 bases at J, with 16 bases between the two ends. Germline V gene sequence: CDR1 MNHEY, CDR2 SMNVEV (reference sequence). The CDR3 is 15 amino acids. The chain's CDR3 is CASSLLGRGNAEAFF. The CDR3, as DNA: TGTGCCAGCAGTTTACTTGGCAGGGGAAATGCTGAAGCTTTCTTT.

The gene calls are TRBV4-3 and TRBJ2-4; a possible D gene is TRBD2 (7 bases). The length of the CDR3 is 17 residues. Trimming took off 0 bases at V and 8 bases at J, with 20 bases between the two ends. CDR1 LGHNA and CDR2 YSLEER come from the germline V gene. In DNA, the CDR3 is TGCGCCAGCAGCCAAGATTGGGGTCGGGGGGCGAAAGACATTCAGTACTTC. Translated, it gives CASSQDWGRGAKDIQYF.

The chain couples TRBV15 to TRBJ1-1; D uncertain. The CDR3 extends over 13 amino acids. V dropped 10 bases and J dropped 1 base, with 13 bases sitting between them. Germline V gene lookup returns CDR1 LNHNV and CDR2 YYDKDF (reference sequence). The CDR3 DNA is TGTGCCATCAGGTGGGAGAGGAACACTGAAGCTTTCTTT. Residues: CAIRWERNTEAFF.

The CDR3 DNA follows: TGCAGTGCTAGTGGTTTCAGGGGCTACAATGAGCAGTTCTTC. The encoded protein is CSASGFRGYNEQFF. The genes are TRBV20-1 and TRBJ2-1, with a possible D match to TRBD1 (6 bases). The CDR3 runs 14 residues. V gave up 3 bases and J gave up 3 bases, with 12 bases separating them. Germline V lookup: CDR1 DFQATT, CDR2 SNEGSKA (reference sequence).

This clone was observed once. The chain uses TRBV7-2 and TRBJ2-3, with D perhaps matching TRBD1 (5 bases). The V and J ends lost 8 bases and 5 bases respectively, with 8 bases between them. Germline assignment: CDR1 SGHTA and CDR2 FQGNSA. The CDR3 sequence is 11 residues long. CDR3 nucleotides: TGTGCCAGCGGGGCCGGAGATACGCAGTATTTT. It translates to CASGAGDTQYF.

The chain uses TRBV20-1 and TRBJ1-2; the D is unclear. V lost 5 bases and J 6 bases, leaving 4 bases between the germline ends. Germline assignment: CDR1 DFQATT and CDR2 SNEGSKA (reference sequence). The CDR3 sequence is 9 residues long. CDR3 in amino acids: CSASHGYTF. The CDR3 nucleotides are TGCAGTGCTTCTCATGGCTACACCTTC.

This clone was seen a few times. The CDR3 sequence is CASSSDTSRSPLHF. CDR3 DNA: TGCGCCAGCAGCTCGGACACGAGCAGGTCACCCCTCCACTTT. The chain has TRBV5-1 and TRBJ1-6; a possible D gene is TRBD1 (5 bases). V dropped 3 bases and J dropped 10 bases, with 14 bases sitting between them. There are 14 residues in the CDR3. Germline CDR1 reads SGHRS; CDR2 reads YFSETQ.

This rearrangement joins TRBV2 to TRBJ2-4; 8 nucleotides align to TRBD1. The J segment lost 2 bases and the V segment lost 6 bases, leaving 9 bases of the junction unmatched. Germline V gives CDR1 SNHLY, CDR2 FYNNEI. This CDR3 contains 16 residues. The CDR3, as DNA: TGTGCCAGCAGAGTAGACAGGGGTATCTCCAAAAACATTCAGTACTTC. Its protein product is CASRVDRGISKNIQYF.

The CDR3 nucleotides read TGTGCCAGTAGGGGACAGGGTAACACAGATACGCAGTATTTT. Protein product: CASRGQGNTDTQYF. The chain combines TRBV19 with TRBJ2-3; 9 nucleotides line up with TRBD1. Germline V CDR1 and CDR2: LNHDA, SQIVND (reference sequence). There are 14 residues in the CDR3. With V trimmed by 6 bases and J by 2 bases, 3 bases remained unmatched.

This chain links TRBV6-6 with TRBJ2-1; 8 nucleotides line up with TRBD2. Looked up from germline, CDR1 is MNHNY and CDR2 is SVGAGI (reference sequence). CDR3 length equals 13 residues. V dropped 11 bases and J dropped 7; count of bases not matched to a gene: 10. The CDR3 DNA follows: TGTGCCTCCCAGCGGGGGAATCTAAATGAGCAGTTCTTC. It translates to CASQRGNLNEQFF.

This clone was recorded once. V and J are TRBV27 and TRBJ1-4; 9 positions match TRBD1. J lost 10 bases, V lost 6 bases, and 9 bases had no gene match. Germline-derived CDR1 and CDR2 are MNHEY and SMNVEV (reference sequence). The CDR3 contains 14 residues. The CDR3 sequence is CASRPDRGTGKLFF. The CDR3 DNA follows: TGTGCCAGCAGACCGGACAGGGGAACTGGAAAACTGTTTTTT.

This sequence joins TRBV19 and TRBJ1-2; TRBD1 matches at 7 bases. The germline CDR1 and CDR2 sequences are LNHDA and SQIVND (reference sequence). The V segment lost 3 bases and the J segment 4 bases; nucleotides outside the gene matches: 5. This CDR3 has 14 residues. The CDR3 DNA sequence: TGTGCCAGTAGTATCGTTCGACAGGGCTATGGCTACACCTTC. Translating gives CASSIVRQGYGYTF.

V usage is TRBV10-3 and J usage is TRBJ1-2; D not certain. Germline CDR1 reads ENHRY; CDR2 reads SYGVKD. Trimming removed 4 bases from V and 4 bases from J, with 13 bases in between. This CDR3 comprises 14 residues. The CDR3 DNA reads TGTGCCATCAGTGGACTTATGACGGCCTATGGCTACACCTTC. The encoded protein is CAISGLMTAYGYTF.

The chain has TRBV6-6 and TRBJ1-1, with D possibly being TRBD1 (6 bases). Per germline, CDR1 MNHNY and CDR2 SVGAGI (reference sequence). V was cut by 7 bases and J by 6 bases, with 9 bases left in between. The CDR3 is 11 amino acids. The CDR3 region is CASTRTAEAFF. In nucleotides, the CDR3 is TGTGCCAGCACCCGGACAGCTGAAGCTTTCTTT.

This rearrangement joins TRBV6-5 to TRBJ1-3; possibly TRBD1 for D (5 bases). The CDR3 loop spans 14 amino acids. CDR1 is MNHEY and CDR2 is SVGAGI in the germline V gene. V lost 4 bases, J lost 5 bases, and 12 bases lay in between. The CDR3 region has the DNA TGTGCCAGCAGTTCGCCGACAGCTCGAAACACCATATATTTT. Translating it yields CASSSPTARNTIYF.

The chain recombines TRBV6-1 with TRBJ2-1, with TRBD1 matching 7 bases. V lost 2 bases, J lost 7 bases, and 11 bases stayed unmatched. From germline, CDR1 is MNHNS and CDR2 SASEGT. There are 16 residues in the CDR3. The CDR3 loop reads CASSEIAGGRLNEQFF. CDR3 nucleotides: TGTGCCAGCAGTGAAATAGCAGGGGGTCGTCTGAATGAGCAGTTCTTC.

The J gene is TRBJ2-7, the V gene TRBV19; the match to TRBD2 covers 7 bases. The germline CDR1 and CDR2 sequences are LNHDA and SQIVND (reference sequence). V gave up 0 bases and J gave up 0 bases; unmatched junction bases: 2. The CDR3 is 15 amino acids. The CDR3 nucleotides are TGTGCCAGTAGTATAGAGGCTAGCGGCTCCTACGAGCAGTACTTC. Translating it yields CASSIEASGSYEQYF.

This chain uses TRBV29-1 with TRBJ2-7; TRBD1 matches at 8 bases. Germline V CDR1 and CDR2: SQVTM, ANQGSEA. The CDR3 contains 16 residues. The V and J ends lost 7 bases and 0 bases, in that order; junction bases with no gene match: 14. The CDR3 region is CSAVLGDRRFSYEQYF. The CDR3 DNA is TGCAGCGCTGTCTTGGGGGACAGGCGATTCTCCTACGAGCAGTACTTC.

This chain links TRBV19 with TRBJ1-6; D is perhaps TRBD1 (5 bases). Germline loops: CDR1 LNHDA, CDR2 SQIVND (reference sequence). V lost 6 bases, J lost 9 bases, and 9 bases lay in between. The CDR3 is 12 amino acids. Here the CDR3 reads CASRGPGSPLHF. The CDR3 bases are TGTGCCAGTAGGGGGCCGGGTTCACCCCTCCACTTT.

This rearrangement joins TRBV6-5 to TRBJ1-1; D is uncertain. This CDR3 has 13 residues. Trimming took 7 bases from V and 1 from J, leaving 10 bases between them. Germline values: CDR1 MNHEY, CDR2 SVGAGI. In DNA, the CDR3 is TGTGCCAGCACCTCACAGAGGAACACTGAAGCTTTCTTT. It codes for CASTSQRNTEAFF.

The chain couples TRBV16 to TRBJ1-1, with D possibly TRBD1 on 6 matching bases. V was shortened by 0 bases and J by 2 bases, with 10 bases between the two germline ends. CDR3 length: 15 amino acids. Germline CDR1 KGHSY, CDR2 FQNENV. CDR3 in DNA: TGTGCCAGCAGCCAATCCCGGACAGCTAACACTGAAGCTTTCTTT. It codes for CASSQSRTANTEAFF.